This TCR beta chain is from a study of T cells in Graves' hyperthyroidism and ophthalmopathy. With 2 bases clipped from V and 6 bases from J, the junction kept 5 bases outside the gene matches. The CDR3 sequence is 16 residues long. Looked up from germline, CDR1 is WSHSY and CDR2 is SAAADI. The count of this clonotype is one. Amplified regions were TCR beta CDR3 sequences from RNA transcripts. A first-round RT-PCR of the TCR CDR3 used the HTBI primer set. Using its own MiXCR run on the multiplex PCR reads, TCRdb lists one record per CDR3 protein. The sample holds more than 500,000 distinct CDR3 sequences; 15% to 20% are singletons and the top ten take about 31%.

The source of this sequence is a woman aged 25 to 39 with Graves' ophthalmopathy. The V gene is TRBV10-2, the J gene TRBJ2-3, with 13 positions matching TRBD2. Sequenced input: blood. CDR3 amino acids: CASSEGLAGEGDTQYF. DNA of the CDR3: TGCGCCAGCAGTGAGGGACTAGCGGGAGAAGGGGATACGCAGTATTTT.